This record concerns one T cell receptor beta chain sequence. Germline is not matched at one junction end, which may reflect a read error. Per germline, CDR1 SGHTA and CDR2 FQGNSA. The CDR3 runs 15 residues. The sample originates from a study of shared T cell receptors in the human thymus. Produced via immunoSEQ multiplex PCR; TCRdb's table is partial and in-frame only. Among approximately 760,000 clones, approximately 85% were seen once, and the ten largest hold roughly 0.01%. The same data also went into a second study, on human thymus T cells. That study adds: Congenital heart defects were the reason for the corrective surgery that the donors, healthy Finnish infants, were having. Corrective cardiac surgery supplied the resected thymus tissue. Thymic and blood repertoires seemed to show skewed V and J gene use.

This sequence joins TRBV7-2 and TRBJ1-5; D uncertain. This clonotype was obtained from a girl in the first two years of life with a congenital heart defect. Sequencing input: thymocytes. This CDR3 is CASSLGGREDHPQHF. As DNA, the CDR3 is TGTGCCAGCAGCTTAGGAGGGAGGGAGGATCATCCCCAGCATTTT.